Sequencing of this TCR beta chain was carried out in a study of metastatic and nonmetastatic thyroid tumors. As for the study in general: Across peripheral blood and tumor or nodule tissue samples taken from malignant and benign thyroid patients, the repertoires were compared with one another.

With regard to this clone: Its antigen is undetermined.

Germline loops: CDR1 SGDLS, CDR2 YYNGEE. Trimming removed 5 bases at V and 2 bases at J, with 5 bases between. There are 13 residues in the CDR3. Each patient went into thyroid surgery without having received any treatment. Study-wide results and caveats: Benign nodules were reported to have significantly lower TCR beta diversity than malignant thyroid tumors, in blood and tumor.

In the authors' methods: A papillary thyroid cancer distant-metastasis classifier was built from CDR3 differences across clinicopathological groups. TCRdb re-analyzed the PCR reads using MiXCR. The V and J calls and clone size come from TCRdb's table, not from the authors' own analysis. The sample lists tens of thousands of clones; around 13% were seen once. Sequences were obtained from tumor tissue. The chain combines TRBV9 with TRBJ2-6, with D perhaps matching TRBD1 or TRBD2 (5 bases each). This receptor was identified in a female donor with papillary thyroid cancer or a benign thyroid nodule (not recorded which). Some clones in this sample may be carry-over from other donors' samples. The CDR3 sequence is CASRGAGANVLTF. CDR3 DNA: TGTGCCAGCAGGGGGGCTGGGGCCAACGTCCTGACTTTC.